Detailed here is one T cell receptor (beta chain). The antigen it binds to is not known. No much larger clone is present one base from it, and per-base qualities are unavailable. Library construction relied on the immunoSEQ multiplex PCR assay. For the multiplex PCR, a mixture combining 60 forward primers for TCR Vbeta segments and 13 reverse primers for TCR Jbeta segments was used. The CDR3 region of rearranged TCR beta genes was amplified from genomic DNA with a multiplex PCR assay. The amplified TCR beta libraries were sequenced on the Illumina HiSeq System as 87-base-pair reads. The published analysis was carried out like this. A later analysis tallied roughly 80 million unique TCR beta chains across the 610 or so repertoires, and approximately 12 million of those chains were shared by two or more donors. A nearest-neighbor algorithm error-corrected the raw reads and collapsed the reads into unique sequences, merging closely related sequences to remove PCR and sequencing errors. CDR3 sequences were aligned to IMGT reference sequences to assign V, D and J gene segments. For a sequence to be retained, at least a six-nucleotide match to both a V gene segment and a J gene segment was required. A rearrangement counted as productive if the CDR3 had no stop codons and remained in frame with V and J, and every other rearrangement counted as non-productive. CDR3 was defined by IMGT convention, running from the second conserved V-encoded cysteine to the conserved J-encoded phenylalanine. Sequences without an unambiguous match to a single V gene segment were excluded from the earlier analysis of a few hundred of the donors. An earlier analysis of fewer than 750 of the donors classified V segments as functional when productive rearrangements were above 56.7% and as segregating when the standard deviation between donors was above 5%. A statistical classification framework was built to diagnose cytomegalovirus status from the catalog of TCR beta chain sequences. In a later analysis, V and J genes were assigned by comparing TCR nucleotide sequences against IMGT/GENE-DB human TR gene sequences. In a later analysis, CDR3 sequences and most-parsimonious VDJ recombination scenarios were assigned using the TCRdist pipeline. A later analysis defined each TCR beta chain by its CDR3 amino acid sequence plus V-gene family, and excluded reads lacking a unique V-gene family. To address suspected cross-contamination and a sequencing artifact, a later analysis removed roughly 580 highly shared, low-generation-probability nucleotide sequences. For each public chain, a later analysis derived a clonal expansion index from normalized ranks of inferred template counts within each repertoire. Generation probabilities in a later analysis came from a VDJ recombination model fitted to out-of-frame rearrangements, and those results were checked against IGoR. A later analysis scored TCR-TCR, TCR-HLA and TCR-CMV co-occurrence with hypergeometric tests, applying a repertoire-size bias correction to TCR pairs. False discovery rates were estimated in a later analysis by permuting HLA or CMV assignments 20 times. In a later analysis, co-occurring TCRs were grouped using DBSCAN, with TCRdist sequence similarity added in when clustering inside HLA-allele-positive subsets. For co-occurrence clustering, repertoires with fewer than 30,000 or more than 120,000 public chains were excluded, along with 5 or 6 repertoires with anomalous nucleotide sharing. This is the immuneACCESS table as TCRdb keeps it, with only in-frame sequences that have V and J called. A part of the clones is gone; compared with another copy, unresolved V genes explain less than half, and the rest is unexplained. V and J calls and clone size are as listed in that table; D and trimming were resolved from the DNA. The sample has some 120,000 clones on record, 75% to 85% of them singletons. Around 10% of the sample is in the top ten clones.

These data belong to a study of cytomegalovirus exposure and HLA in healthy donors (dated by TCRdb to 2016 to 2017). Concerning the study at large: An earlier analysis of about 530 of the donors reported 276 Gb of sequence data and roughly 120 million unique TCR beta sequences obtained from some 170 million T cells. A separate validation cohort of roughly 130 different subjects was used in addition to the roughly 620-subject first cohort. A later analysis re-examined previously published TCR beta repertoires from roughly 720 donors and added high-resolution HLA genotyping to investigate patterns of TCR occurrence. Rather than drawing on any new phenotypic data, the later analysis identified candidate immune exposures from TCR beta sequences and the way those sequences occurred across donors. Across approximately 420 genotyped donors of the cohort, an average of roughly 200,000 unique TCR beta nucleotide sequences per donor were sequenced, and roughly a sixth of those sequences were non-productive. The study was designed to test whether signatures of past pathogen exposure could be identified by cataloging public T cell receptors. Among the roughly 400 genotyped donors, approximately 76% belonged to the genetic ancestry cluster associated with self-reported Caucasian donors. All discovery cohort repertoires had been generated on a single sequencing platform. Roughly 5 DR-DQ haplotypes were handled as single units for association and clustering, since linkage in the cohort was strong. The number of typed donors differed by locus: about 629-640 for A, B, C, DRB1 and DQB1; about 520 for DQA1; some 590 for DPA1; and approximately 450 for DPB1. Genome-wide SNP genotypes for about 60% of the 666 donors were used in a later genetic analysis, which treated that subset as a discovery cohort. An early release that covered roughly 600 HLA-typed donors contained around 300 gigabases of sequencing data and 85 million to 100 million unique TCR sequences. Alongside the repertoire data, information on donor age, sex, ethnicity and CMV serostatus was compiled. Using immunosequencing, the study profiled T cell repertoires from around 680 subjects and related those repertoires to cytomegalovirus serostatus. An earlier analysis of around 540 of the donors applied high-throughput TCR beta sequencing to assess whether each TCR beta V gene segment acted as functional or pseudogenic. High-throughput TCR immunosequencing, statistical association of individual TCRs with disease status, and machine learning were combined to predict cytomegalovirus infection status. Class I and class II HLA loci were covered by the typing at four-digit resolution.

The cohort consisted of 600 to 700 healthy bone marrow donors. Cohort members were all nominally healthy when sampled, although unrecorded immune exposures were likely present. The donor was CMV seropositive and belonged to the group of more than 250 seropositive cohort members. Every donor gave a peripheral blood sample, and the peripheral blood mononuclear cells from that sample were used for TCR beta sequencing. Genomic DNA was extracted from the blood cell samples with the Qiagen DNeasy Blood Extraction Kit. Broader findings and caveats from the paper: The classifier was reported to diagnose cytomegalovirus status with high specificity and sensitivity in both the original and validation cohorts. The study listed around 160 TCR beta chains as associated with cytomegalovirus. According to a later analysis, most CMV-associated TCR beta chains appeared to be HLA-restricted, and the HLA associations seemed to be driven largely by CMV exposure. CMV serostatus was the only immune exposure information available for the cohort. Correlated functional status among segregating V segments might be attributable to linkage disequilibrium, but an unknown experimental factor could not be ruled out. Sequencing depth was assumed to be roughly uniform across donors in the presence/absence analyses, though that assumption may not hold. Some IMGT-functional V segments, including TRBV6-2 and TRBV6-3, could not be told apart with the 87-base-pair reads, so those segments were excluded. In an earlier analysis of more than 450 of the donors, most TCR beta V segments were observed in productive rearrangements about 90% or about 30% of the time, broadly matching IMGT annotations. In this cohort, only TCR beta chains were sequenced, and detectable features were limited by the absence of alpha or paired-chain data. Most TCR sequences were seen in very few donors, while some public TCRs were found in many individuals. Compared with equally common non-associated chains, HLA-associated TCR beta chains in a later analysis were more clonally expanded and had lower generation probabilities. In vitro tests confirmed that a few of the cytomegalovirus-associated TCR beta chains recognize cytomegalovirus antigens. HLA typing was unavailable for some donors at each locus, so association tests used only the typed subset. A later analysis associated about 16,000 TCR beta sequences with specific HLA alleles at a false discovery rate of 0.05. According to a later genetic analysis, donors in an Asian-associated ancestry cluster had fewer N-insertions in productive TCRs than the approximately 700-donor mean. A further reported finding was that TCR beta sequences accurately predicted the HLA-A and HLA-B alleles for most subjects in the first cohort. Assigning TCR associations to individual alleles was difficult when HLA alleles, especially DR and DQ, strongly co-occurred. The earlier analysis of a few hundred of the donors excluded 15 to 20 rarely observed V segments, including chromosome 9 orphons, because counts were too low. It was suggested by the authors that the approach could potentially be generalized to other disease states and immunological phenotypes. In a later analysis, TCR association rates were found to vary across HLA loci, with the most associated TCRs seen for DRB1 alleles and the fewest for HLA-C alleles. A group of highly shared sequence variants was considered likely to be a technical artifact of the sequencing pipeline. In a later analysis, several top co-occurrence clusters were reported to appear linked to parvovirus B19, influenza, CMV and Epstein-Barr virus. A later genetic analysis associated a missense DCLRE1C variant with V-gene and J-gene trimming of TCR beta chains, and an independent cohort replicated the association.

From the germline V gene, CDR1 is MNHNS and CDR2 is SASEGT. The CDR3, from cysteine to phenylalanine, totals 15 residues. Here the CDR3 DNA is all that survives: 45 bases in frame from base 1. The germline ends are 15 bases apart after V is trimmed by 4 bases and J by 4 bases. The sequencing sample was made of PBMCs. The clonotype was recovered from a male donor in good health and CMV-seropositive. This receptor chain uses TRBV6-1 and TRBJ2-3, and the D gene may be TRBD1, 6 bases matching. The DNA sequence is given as TGTGCCAGCAGTGTGGTACAGGGAGTCTCAGATACGCAGTATTTT. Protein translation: CASSVVQGVSDTQYF.